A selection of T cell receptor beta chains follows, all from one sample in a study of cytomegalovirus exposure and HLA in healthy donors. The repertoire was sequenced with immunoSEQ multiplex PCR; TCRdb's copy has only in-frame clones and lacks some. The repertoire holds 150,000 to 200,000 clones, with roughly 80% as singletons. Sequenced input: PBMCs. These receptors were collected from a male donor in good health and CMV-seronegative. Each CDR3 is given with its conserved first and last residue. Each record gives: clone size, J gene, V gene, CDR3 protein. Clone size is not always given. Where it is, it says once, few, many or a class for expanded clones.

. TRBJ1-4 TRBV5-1 CASSATGSAEKLFF
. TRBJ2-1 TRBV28 CASSLAGQGAYNEQFF
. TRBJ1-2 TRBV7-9 CASSLEGDYGYTF
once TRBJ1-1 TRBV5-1 CASSLAAGGNTEAFF
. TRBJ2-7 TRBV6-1 CASSEIRSYEQYF
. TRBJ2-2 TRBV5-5 CASSLVREELFF
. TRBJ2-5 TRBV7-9 CASSFGDRDSQETQYF
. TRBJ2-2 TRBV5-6 CASSLTAANTGELFF
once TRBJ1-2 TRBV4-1 CASSLQGLNYGYTF
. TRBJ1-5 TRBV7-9 CASTREGVDQPQHF
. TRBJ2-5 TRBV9 CASSVGPNKETQYF
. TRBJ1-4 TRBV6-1 CASSEDSPNEKLFF
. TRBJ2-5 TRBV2 CASSLLAGEPGTQYF
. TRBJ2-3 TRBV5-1 CASSLDSGSTDTQYF
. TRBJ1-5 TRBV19 CASSIRDSSRNPQHF
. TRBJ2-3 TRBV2 CASGGYPGKTDTQYF
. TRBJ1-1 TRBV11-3 CASSLGRGNTEAFF
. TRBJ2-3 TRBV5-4 CASSLQKRGSTDTQYF
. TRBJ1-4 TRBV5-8 CASSHREKLFF
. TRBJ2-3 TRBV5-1 CASSFRAGEYTDTQYF
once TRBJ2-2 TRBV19 CASRTRILQGLNTGELFF
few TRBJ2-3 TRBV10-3 CAISGGRVTDTQYF
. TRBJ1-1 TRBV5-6 CASSLLDRVGTEAFF
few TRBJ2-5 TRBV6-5 CASSYSIQRGQETQYF
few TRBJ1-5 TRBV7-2 CASSLVVQGASNQPQHF
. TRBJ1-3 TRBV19 CASSITGSGNTIYF
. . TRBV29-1 CSVKVTGSYEQYF
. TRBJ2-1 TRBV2 CASSTSGTHNEQFF
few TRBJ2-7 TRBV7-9 CASSSSGGGSYEQYF
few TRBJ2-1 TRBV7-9 CASSLGTGVGNEQFF
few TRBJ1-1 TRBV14 CASSRQGNTEAFF
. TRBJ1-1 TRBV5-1 CASSQRPGQGTEAFF
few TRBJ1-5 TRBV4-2 CASSQGHSSQPQHF
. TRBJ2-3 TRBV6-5 CASSYVGSPGAQYF
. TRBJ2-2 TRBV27 CASSNGLAGVGWELFF
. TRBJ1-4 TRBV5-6 CASSLGTGKLFF
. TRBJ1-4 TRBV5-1 CASTQGAANEKLFF
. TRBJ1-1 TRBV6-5 CASRDRDSYTEAFF
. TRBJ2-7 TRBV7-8 CASSYLAEPTYEQYF
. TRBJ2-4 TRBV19 CASSVRTGEGKNIQYF
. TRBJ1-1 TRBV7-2 CASSLKQGRTEAFF
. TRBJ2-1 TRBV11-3 CASSSGVGVDEQFF
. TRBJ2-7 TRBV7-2 CASSLSGAAYEQYF
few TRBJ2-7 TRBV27 CASSFLRGEQYF
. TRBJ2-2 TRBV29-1 CSVRTGSTGELFF
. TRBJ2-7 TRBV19 CASSISTGAYEQYF
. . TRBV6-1 CASSERTGSEQYF
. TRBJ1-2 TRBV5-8 CASSPPGGAVQNYGYTF
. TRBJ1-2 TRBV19 CASRQDRDGYTF
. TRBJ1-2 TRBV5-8 CASSFSGGYGYTF
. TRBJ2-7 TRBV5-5 CASSNSQTYEQYF
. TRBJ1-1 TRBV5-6 CASSIVKRTSNTEAFF
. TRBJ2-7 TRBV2 CASSDSVAYEQYF